Sequencing of this T cell receptor beta chain was carried out in a study of CD8+ T cells in alopecia areata. There are 15 residues in the CDR3. CDR1 SGHNT and CDR2 YYREEE come from the germline V gene (reference sequence). V lost 0 bases, J lost 7 bases, and 2 bases stayed unmatched. The treatment was: oral pan-JAK inhibitor, 5-10 mg twice daily. Once RNA had been extracted, it was reverse transcribed into cDNA to act as the sequencing template. Method: immunoSEQ multiplex PCR; TCRdb's copy keeps in-frame clones and lacks some. The sample contains 190,000 or so clones, about 60% of which appear only once.

This TCR was recovered from a human donor with alopecia areata. This rearrangement joins TRBV5-4 to TRBJ1-6; 9 bases map to TRBD1. The starting material was CD8+ T cells sorted from blood, obtained at week 24, from a patient treated with tofacitinib. CDR3: CASSLAGTGNSPLHF. CDR3 in DNA: TGTGCCAGCAGCTTGGCTGGGACAGGGAATTCACCCCTCCACTTT.